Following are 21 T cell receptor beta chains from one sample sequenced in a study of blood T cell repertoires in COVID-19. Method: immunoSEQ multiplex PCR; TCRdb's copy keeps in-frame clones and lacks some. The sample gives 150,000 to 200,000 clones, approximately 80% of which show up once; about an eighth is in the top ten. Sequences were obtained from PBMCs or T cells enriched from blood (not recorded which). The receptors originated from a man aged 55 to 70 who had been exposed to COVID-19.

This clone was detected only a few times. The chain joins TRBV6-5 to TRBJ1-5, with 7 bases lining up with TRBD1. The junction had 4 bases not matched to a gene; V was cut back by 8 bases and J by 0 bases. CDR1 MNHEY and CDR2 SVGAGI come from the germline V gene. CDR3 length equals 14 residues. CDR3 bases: TGTGCCAGCGCCGGGGACAGTAGCAATCAGCCCCAGCATTTT. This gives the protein CASAGDSSNQPQHF.

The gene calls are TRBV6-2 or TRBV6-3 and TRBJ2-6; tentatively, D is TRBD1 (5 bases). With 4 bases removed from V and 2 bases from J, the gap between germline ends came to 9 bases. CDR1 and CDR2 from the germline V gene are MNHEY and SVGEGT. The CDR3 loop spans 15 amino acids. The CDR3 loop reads CASSLDTPGANVLTF. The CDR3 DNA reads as TGTGCCAGCAGTTTGGACACCCCTGGGGCCAACGTCCTGACTTTC.

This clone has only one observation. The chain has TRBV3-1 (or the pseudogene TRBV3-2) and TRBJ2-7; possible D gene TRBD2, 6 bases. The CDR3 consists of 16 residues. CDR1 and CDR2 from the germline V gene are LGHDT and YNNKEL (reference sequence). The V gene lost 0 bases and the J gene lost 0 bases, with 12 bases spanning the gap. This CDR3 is CASSQERGGFSYEQYF. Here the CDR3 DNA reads TGTGCCAGCAGCCAAGAACGGGGAGGATTCTCCTACGAGCAGTACTTC.

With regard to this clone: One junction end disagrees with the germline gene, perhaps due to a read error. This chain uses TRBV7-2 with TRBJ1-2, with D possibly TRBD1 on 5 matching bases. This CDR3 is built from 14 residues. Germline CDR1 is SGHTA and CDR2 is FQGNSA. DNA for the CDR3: TGTGCCAGCAGCTTAAGGTCCAGGGTCTATGGTTACACCTTC. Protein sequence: CASSLRSRVYGYTF.

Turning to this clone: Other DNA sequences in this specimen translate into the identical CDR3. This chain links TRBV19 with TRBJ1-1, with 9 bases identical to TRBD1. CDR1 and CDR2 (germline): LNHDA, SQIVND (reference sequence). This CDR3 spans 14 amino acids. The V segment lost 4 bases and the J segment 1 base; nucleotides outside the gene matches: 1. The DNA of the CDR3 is TGTGCCAGTAGTACGGACAGGGGGAACACTGAAGCTTTCTTT. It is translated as CASSTDRGNTEAFF.

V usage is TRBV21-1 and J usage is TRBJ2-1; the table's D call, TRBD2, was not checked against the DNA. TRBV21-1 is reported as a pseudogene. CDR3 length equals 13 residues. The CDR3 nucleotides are TGTGCCAGCAGCAAAGCGCAACTGAATGAGCAGTTCTTC. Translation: CASSKAQLNEQFF.

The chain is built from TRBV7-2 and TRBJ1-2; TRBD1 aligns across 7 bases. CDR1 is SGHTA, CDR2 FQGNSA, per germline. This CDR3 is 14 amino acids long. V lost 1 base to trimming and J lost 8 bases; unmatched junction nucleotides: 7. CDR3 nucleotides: TGTGCCAGCAGCTTAGTTAAAGGGGGCTGGGGCTACACCTTC. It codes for CASSLVKGGWGYTF.

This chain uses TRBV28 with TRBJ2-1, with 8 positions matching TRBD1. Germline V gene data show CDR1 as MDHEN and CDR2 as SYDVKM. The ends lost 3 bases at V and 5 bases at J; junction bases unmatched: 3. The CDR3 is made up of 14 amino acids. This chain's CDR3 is CASSFLDRDNEQFF. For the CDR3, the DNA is TGTGCCAGCAGTTTTTTGGACAGGGACAATGAGCAGTTCTTC.

The CDR3: CASKPPGQGDAGELFF. For the CDR3, the DNA is TGTGCCAGCAAACCACCCGGACAGGGCGACGCCGGGGAGCTGTTTTTT. V and J are TRBV7-2 and TRBJ2-2; 8 bases fit TRBD1. The J segment lost 6 bases and the V segment lost 7 bases, leaving 13 bases of the junction unmatched. This CDR3 is 16 amino acids long. Germline CDR1 and CDR2: SGHTA and FQGNSA.

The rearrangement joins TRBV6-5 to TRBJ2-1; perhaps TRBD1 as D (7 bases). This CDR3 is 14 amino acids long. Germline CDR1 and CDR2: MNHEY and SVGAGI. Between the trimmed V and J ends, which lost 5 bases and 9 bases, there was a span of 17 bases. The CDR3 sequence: CASSPGPQGGEQFF. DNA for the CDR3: TGTGCCAGCAGTCCTGGACCCCAGGGGGGTGAGCAGTTCTTC.

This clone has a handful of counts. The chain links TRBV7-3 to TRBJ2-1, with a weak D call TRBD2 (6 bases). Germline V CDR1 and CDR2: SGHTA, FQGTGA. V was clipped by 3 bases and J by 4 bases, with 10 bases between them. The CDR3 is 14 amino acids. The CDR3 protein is CASSLSGVYNEQFF. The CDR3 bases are TGTGCCAGCAGCTTGTCGGGAGTGTACAATGAGCAGTTCTTC.

CDR3 nucleotides: TGTGCCAGTAGTAGCAGCGGGGGCTACGAGCAGTACTTC. It is translated as CASSSSGGYEQYF. The chain combines TRBV19 with TRBJ2-7; 8 nucleotides agree with TRBD2. From germline, CDR1 is LNHDA and CDR2 SQIVND (reference sequence). The CDR3 contains 13 residues. Trimming at V came to 4 bases and at J to 3 bases, leaving 2 bases not matched to a gene. Using reference TRBV19 and TRBJ2-7 for the parts outside the CDR3, the full variable domain is DGGITQSPKYLFRKEGQNVTLSCEQNLNHDAMYWYRQDPGQGLRLIYYSQIVNDFQKGDIAEGYSVSREKKESFPLTVTSAQKNPTAFYLCASSSSGGYEQYFGPGTRLTVT.

The CDR3 reads CASRKGQMNTEAFF. CDR3 bases: TGCGCCAGCAGGAAGGGACAGATGAACACTGAAGCTTTCTTT. The rearrangement uses TRBV10-1 and TRBJ1-1; 7 positions agree with TRBD1. The length of the CDR3 is 14 residues. Germline V lookup: CDR1 WNHNN, CDR2 SYGVQD (reference sequence). The trim removed 6 bases at V and 0 bases at J, leaving 4 bases unmatched.

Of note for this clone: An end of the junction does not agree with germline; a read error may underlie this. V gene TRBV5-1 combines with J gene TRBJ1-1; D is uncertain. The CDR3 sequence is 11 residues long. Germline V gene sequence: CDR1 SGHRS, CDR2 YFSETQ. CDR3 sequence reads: CASSSGASLSF. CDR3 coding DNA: TGCGCCAGCAGCTCGGGTGCCTCCCTGTCCTTT.

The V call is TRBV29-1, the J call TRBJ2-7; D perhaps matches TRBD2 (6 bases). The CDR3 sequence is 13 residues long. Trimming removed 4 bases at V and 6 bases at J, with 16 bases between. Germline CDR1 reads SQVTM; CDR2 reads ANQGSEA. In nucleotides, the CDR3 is TGCAGCGTTGGACAGAGCCTGGAGGGCGAGCAGTACTTC. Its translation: CSVGQSLEGEQYF.

The DNA of the CDR3 is TGTGCCAGCAGTGAATCCTTAGCGGGAAGGTATGAGCAGTTCTTC. Protein: CASSESLAGRYEQFF. The chain has TRBV25-1 and TRBJ2-1; 8 nucleotides match TRBD2. The CDR3 sequence is 15 residues long. V lost 1 base, J lost 8 bases, and 7 bases stayed unmatched. CDR1 and CDR2 (germline): MGHDK, SYGVNS.

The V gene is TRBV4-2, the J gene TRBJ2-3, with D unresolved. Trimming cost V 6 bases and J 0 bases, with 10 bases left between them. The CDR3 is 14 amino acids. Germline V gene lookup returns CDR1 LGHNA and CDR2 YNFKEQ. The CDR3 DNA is TGTGCCAGCAGTCGACAAAGTAGCACAGATACGCAGTATTTT. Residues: CASSRQSSTDTQYF.

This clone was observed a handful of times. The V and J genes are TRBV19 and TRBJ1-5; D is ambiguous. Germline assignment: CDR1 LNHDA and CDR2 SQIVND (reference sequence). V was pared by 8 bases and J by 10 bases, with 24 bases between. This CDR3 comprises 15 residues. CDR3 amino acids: CASRFDRTTTNPQHF. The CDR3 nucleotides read TGTGCCAGTCGCTTTGATAGGACTACGACCAACCCCCAGCATTTT.

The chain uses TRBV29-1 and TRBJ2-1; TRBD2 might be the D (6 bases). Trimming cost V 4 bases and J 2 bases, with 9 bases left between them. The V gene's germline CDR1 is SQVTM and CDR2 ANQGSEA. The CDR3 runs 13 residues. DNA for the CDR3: TGCAGCGTTGCGGGGGATCCCTACAATGAGCAGTTCTTC. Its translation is CSVAGDPYNEQFF.

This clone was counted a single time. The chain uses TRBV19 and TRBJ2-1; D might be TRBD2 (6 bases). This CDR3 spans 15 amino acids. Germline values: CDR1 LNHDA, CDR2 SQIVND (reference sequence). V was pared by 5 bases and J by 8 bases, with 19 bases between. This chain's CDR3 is CASSYGGRNYDEQFF. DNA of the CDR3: TGTGCCAGTAGTTACGGGGGACGAAATTATGATGAGCAGTTCTTC.

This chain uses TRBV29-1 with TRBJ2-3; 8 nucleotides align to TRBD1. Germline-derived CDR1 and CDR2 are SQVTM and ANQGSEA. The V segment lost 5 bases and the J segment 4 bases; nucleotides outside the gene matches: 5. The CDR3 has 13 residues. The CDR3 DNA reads TGCAGCGTTCGGACAGGGATCGCAGATACGCAGTATTTT. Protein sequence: CSVRTGIADTQYF.